One T cell receptor beta chain is described in this entry. Its specificity is unknown. The data originate from a study of T cell responses to AZD1222 COVID-19 vaccine. The analysis combined second doses at about 4 or about 12 weeks. Whole-study findings and limits: Two doses of AZD1222 preceded a rise in Spike-specific TCR breadth and depth.

The CDR3 is made up of 15 amino acids. With 5 bases removed from V and 2 bases from J, the gap between germline ends came to 16 bases. Germline assignment: CDR1 MNHEY and CDR2 SMNVEV (reference sequence). Method: immunoSEQ multiplex PCR; TCRdb's copy keeps in-frame clones and lacks some. The sample shows roughly 120,000 clones, about 87% of them seen only once. This TCR was sampled from an adult who received the AZD1222 COVID-19 vaccine. Sequencing used peripheral blood, obtained 28 days after the second AZD1222 dose. V usage is TRBV27 and J usage is TRBJ2-7; D perhaps matches TRBD2 (5 bases). CDR3 DNA: TGTGCCAGCAGTGGAGGCAGGCAGGAGGCCTACGAGCAGTACTTC. It yields the protein CASSGGRQEAYEQYF.